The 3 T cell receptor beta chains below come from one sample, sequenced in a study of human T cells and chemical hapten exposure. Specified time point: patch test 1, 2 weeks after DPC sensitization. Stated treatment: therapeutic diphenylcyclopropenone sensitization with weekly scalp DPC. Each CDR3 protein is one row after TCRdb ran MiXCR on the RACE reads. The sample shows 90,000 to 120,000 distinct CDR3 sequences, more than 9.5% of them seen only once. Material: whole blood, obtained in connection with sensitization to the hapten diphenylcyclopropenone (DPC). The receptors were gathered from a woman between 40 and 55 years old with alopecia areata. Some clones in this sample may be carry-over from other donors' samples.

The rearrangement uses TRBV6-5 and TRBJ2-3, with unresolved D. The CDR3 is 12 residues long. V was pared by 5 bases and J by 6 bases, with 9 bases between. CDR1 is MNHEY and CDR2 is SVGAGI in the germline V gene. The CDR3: CASSTAMDTQYF. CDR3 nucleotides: TGTGCCAGCAGTACGGCTATGGATACGCAGTATTTT.

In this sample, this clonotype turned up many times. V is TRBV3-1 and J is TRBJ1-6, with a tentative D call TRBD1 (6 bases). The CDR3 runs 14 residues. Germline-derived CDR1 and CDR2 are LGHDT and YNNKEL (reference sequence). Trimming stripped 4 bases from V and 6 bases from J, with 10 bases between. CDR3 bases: TGTGCCAGCAGCCGGACAGTCGGTAATTCACCCCTCCACTTT. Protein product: CASSRTVGNSPLHF. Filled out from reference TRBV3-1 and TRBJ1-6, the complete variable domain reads DTAVSQTPKYLVTQMGNDKSIKCEQNLGHDTMYWYKQDSKKFLKIMFSYNNKELIINETVPNRFSPKSPDKAHLNLHINSLELGDSAVYFCASSRTVGNSPLHFGNGTRLTVT.

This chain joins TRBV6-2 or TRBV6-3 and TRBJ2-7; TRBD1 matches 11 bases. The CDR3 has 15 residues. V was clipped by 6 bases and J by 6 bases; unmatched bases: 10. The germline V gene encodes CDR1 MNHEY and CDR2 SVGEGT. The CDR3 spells CASRPTGTGGPEQYF. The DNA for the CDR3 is TGTGCCAGCAGACCGACCGGGACAGGGGGTCCCGAGCAGTACTTC.